One and the same sample provided the 22 T cell receptor beta chains below, sequenced in a study of cytomegalovirus exposure and HLA in healthy donors. The PCR used 60 Vbeta and 13 Jbeta primers. TCRdb's table, derived via immunoSEQ multiplex PCR, lists solely in-frame clones and lacks some. The repertoire consists of tens of thousands of clones, with 78% occurring once and the leading ten covering 2.5%. The sample was PBMCs. These receptors all come from a male donor in good health and CMV-seropositive.

This clone was found a few times. The rearrangement uses TRBV28 and TRBJ2-7; perhaps TRBD1 as D (8 bases). The CDR3 sequence is 12 residues long. Germline V lookup: CDR1 MDHEN, CDR2 SYDVKM. V lost 6 bases to trimming and J lost 13 bases, with 19 bases between them. For the CDR3, the DNA is TGTGCCAGCAGAGCGGGACAGGAGAACTGTTACTTC. It yields the protein CASRAGQENCYF.

The chain recombines TRBV4-2 with TRBJ2-7; 10 nucleotides line up with TRBD2. The germline V gene encodes CDR1 LGHNA and CDR2 YNFKEQ. There are 20 residues in the CDR3. Unmatched junction bases numbered 16, after V lost 0 bases and J lost 2 bases. CDR3 in DNA: TGTGCCAGCAGCCAAGACCATTTGTCAGGTTCTAGCGGGGGCACCTACGAGCAGTACTTC. It is translated as CASSQDHLSGSSGGTYEQYF.

With regard to this clone: The identical CDR3 is also encoded by other nucleotide sequences in the sample. Here the CDR3 DNA reads TGTGCCAGCAGTCCTCCCCCCAGGGTCAGGAGCAATCAGCCCCAGCATTTT. Translation: CASSPPPRVRSNQPQHF. The chain couples TRBV28 to TRBJ1-5; D may be TRBD1 (5 bases). From germline, CDR1 is MDHEN and CDR2 SYDVKM. There are 17 residues in the CDR3. The V gene lost 5 bases and the J gene lost 1 base, with 18 bases spanning the gap.

The chain carries TRBV18 and TRBJ2-3, with D tentatively TRBD2 (6 bases). Germline CDR1 and CDR2: KGHSH and LQKENI. This CDR3 is 14 amino acids long. V was shortened by 3 bases and J by 5 bases, with 12 bases between the two germline ends. The CDR3 nucleotides read TGTGCCAGCTCACCCTCTGGGGGGAGAGATACGCAGTATTTT. It translates to CASSPSGGRDTQYF.

This rearrangement joins TRBV14 to TRBJ2-7, with D unclear. The V end lost 2 bases, the J end lost 4 bases, and 3 bases lay between the germline ends. Germline CDR1 reads SGHDN; CDR2 reads FVKESK. CDR3 size: 11 residues. In DNA, the CDR3 is TGTGCCAGCAGCCAATATTACGAGCAGTACTTC. Translation: CASSQYYEQYF.

About this clone itself: Other DNA sequences in this specimen translate into the identical CDR3. The chain links TRBV14 to TRBJ1-2; D unresolved. The ends were cut back, 4 bases at V and 0 bases at J, with 6 bases in the middle. Germline CDR1 SGHDN, CDR2 FVKESK. CDR3 length equals 13 residues. The CDR3 loop reads CASSPGTNYGYTF. CDR3 nucleotides: TGTGCCAGCAGCCCGGGTACTAACTATGGCTACACCTTC.

In this sample, this clone turned up a few times. V and J are TRBV7-9 and TRBJ2-6; D is uncertain. Looked up from germline, CDR1 is SEHNR and CDR2 is FQNEAQ (reference sequence). The CDR3 extends over 17 amino acids. The V end lost 1 base, the J end lost 0 bases, and 10 bases lay between the germline ends. CDR3 nucleotides: TGTGCCAGCAGCTTAGGGGCTCTGATCTCTGGGGCCAACGTCCTGACTTTC. This codes for CASSLGALISGANVLTF.

The chain has TRBV4-2 and TRBJ2-1; 8 bases map to TRBD2. V gave up 0 bases and J gave up 4 bases; unmatched junction bases: 8. In germline, CDR1 is LGHNA, CDR2 YNFKEQ. The CDR3 is 17 amino acids. CDR3 loop: CASSQEGGSGAYNEQFF. CDR3 bases: TGTGCCAGCAGCCAAGAAGGGGGTAGCGGGGCGTACAATGAGCAGTTCTTC.

J is TRBJ2-7 and V is TRBV19, with unresolved D. CDR3 length: 11 amino acids. Germline V gene sequence: CDR1 LNHDA, CDR2 SQIVND (reference sequence). Trimming took 4 bases from V and 2 from J, leaving 3 bases between them. CDR3 protein: CASSNTYEQYF. The CDR3 DNA sequence: TGTGCCAGTAGTAACACCTACGAGCAGTACTTC.

V is TRBV6-5 and J is TRBJ2-1; 7 bases agree with TRBD2. With 2 bases clipped from V and 5 bases from J, the junction kept 9 bases outside the gene matches. This CDR3 contains 16 residues. Germline loops: CDR1 MNHEY, CDR2 SVGAGI. The CDR3 sequence is CASSYGTGGPDNEQFF. CDR3 bases: TGTGCCAGCAGTTACGGAACGGGAGGTCCGGACAATGAGCAGTTCTTC.

The CDR3 here is CASSFQQGAGETQYF. Here the CDR3 DNA reads TGTGCCAGCAGCTTTCAACAGGGGGCCGGGGAGACCCAGTACTTC. The chain combines TRBV13 with TRBJ2-5, with 9 bases that match TRBD1. The CDR3 loop spans 15 amino acids. The V segment lost 3 bases and the J segment 5 bases; nucleotides outside the gene matches: 7. Germline V gives CDR1 PRHDT, CDR2 FYEKMQ (reference sequence).

The CDR3 spells CASSGTDTFSGNTIYF. CDR3 sequence (DNA): TGTGCCAGCAGCGGCACGGACACCTTCTCTGGAAACACCATATATTTT. The chain carries TRBV9 and TRBJ1-3; D is possibly TRBD1 (5 bases). The CDR3 has 16 residues. CDR1 and CDR2 (germline): SGDLS, YYNGEE. Trimming took 3 bases from V and 0 from J, leaving 13 bases between them.

The V and J genes are TRBV6-1 and TRBJ2-7; D remains unclear. From germline, CDR1 is MNHNS and CDR2 SASEGT. Trimming cost V 7 bases and J 2 bases, with 12 bases left between them. The CDR3 totals 13 residues. The CDR3 region is CASNKLDTYEQYF. DNA of the CDR3: TGTGCCAGCAATAAGCTCGACACCTACGAGCAGTACTTC.

This clone came up a few times. The gene calls are TRBV6-1 and TRBJ1-5; possibly TRBD1 for D (5 bases). This CDR3 is 13 amino acids long. The germline gives CDR1 MNHNS, CDR2 SASEGT. Trimming removed 3 bases from V and 9 bases from J, with 12 bases in between. In DNA form, the CDR3 reads TGTGCCAGCAGTGATGGGGGGGATTGGCCCCAGCATTTT. Amino acids: CASSDGGDWPQHF.

The V and J genes are TRBV30 and TRBJ2-4, with D possibly TRBD2 on 8 matching bases. V was trimmed by 8 bases and J by 7 bases, leaving 18 bases between them. The CDR3 is 13 residues long. From germline, CDR1 is GTSNPN and CDR2 SVGIG (reference sequence). The CDR3 protein is CAREGAGTNIQYF. The CDR3 nucleotides are TGTGCCCGGGAGGGGGCGGGGACCAACATTCAGTACTTC.

The chain links TRBV4-2 to TRBJ2-5; possibly TRBD2 for D (7 bases). The end of the DNA aligns better with TRBJ2-7, so the J call may be wrong. This CDR3 is built from 18 residues. From germline, CDR1 is LGHNA and CDR2 YNFKEQ. CDR3 DNA: TGTGCCAGCAGCCAAGATGAGGGGGGGCCTTCCACTCCCTACGAGCAGTACTTC. Amino acid sequence: CASSQDEGGPSTPYEQYF.

This clone occurred a few times. J is TRBJ1-2 and V is TRBV19, with D possibly TRBD1 on 6 matching bases. The germline gives CDR1 LNHDA, CDR2 SQIVND (reference sequence). The V end was cut by 5 bases, the J end by 3 bases, with 16 bases between. The CDR3 is 15 residues long. Here the CDR3 DNA reads TGTGCCAGTAGTGGCCAACAGGGTCGCCACTATGGCTACACCTTC. It codes for CASSGQQGRHYGYTF.

Only a few counts were recorded for this clone. The V and J genes are TRBV27 and TRBJ2-1; 15 bases align to TRBD2. V was pared by 3 bases and J by 0 bases, with 6 bases of the junction left unmatched. The CDR3 is made up of 19 amino acids. The germline CDR1 and CDR2 sequences are MNHEY and SMNVEV (reference sequence). The DNA of the CDR3 is TGTGCCAGCAGTTTCCTCGGACTAGCGGGAGGGAGCTCCTACAATGAGCAGTTCTTC. It encodes CASSFLGLAGGSSYNEQFF.

The rearrangement uses TRBV5-1 and TRBJ1-1; tentative D call: TRBD1 (6 bases). The germline V gene encodes CDR1 SGHRS and CDR2 YFSETQ. This CDR3 comprises 14 residues. Trimming took off 0 bases at V and 1 base at J, with 7 bases between the two ends. The CDR3 DNA follows: TGCGCCAGCAGCTTGGGGGACACGAACACTGAAGCTTTCTTT. Its translation: CASSLGDTNTEAFF.

The chain is built from TRBV29-1 and TRBJ1-3; D call uncertain. Germline V CDR1 and CDR2: SQVTM, ANQGSEA. The CDR3 is made up of 13 amino acids. V lost 4 bases and J 0 bases, leaving 7 bases between the germline ends. The CDR3 bases are TGCAGCGTTGTTACAGACTCTGGAAACACCATATATTTT. This sequence encodes CSVVTDSGNTIYF.

The J gene is TRBJ2-1, the V gene TRBV5-1; 7 positions match TRBD1. The CDR3 consists of 15 residues. Germline V CDR1 and CDR2: SGHRS, YFSETQ. Unmatched junction bases numbered 9, after V lost 7 bases and J lost 2 bases. For the CDR3, the DNA is TGCGCCAGCGGAGCGACGGACAGGACCTACAATGAGCAGTTCTTC. Translation: CASGATDRTYNEQFF.

This clone was counted a few times. The chain combines TRBV21-1 with TRBJ2-7; the D call TRBD1 from the table was never checked on the DNA. TRBV21-1 is flagged as a pseudogene. The CDR3 has 18 amino acids. The CDR3 loop reads CASSNASRDRVLSYEQYF. The CDR3 DNA reads TGTGCCAGCAGCAACGCGTCCCGGGACAGGGTGCTCTCCTACGAGCAGTACTTC.